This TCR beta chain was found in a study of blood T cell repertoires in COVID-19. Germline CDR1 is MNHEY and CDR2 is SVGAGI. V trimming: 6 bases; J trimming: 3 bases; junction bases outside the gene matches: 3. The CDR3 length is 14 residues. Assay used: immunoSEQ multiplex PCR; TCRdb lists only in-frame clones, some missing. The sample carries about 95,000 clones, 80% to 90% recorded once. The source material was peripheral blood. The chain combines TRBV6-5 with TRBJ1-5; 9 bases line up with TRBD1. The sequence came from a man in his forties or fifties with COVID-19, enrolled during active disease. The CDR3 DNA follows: TGTGCCAGCAGCGGACAGGGGAACAATCAGCCCCAGCATTTT. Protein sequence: CASSGQGNNQPQHF.